This T cell receptor (beta chain) was identified during a study of cytomegalovirus exposure and HLA in healthy donors. Per germline, CDR1 LNHDA and CDR2 SQIVND (reference sequence). The V and J ends lost 0 bases and 4 bases respectively, with 3 bases between them. The CDR3 is made up of 12 amino acids. This clone appeared a few times. The PCR was carried out with 60 Vbeta primers and 13 Jbeta primers. The assay was immunoSEQ multiplex PCR, and TCRdb's table has in-frame clones only and misses some. The sample includes some 120,000 clones, roughly 10% of them seen just once. The sample was PBMCs. The receptor comes from a woman between 18 and 29 years old in good health and CMV-seropositive. The V and J genes are TRBV19 and TRBJ1-2; D remains unclear. The CDR3: CASSIDRYGYTF. CDR3 in DNA: TGTGCCAGTAGTATAGACCGCTATGGCTACACCTTC. The full variable domain, with the rest looked up from reference TRBV19 and TRBJ1-2, is DGGITQSPKYLFRKEGQNVTLSCEQNLNHDAMYWYRQDPGQGLRLIYYSQIVNDFQKGDIAEGYSVSREKKESFPLTVTSAQKNPTAFYLCASSIDRYGYTFGSGTRLTVV.